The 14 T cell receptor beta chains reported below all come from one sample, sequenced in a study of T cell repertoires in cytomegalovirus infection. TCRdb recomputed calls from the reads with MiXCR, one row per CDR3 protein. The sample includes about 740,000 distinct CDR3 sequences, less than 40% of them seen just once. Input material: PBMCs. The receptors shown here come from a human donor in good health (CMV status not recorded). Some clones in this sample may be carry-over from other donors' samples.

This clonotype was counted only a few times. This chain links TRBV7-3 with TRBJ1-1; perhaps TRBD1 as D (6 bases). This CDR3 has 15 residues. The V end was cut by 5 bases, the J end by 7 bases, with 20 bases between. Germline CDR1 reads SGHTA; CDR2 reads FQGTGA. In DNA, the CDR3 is TGTGCCAGCAGCAAAAGGGGGGGGGGCGGAGTTGAAGCTTTCTTT. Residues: CASSKRGGGGVEAFF.

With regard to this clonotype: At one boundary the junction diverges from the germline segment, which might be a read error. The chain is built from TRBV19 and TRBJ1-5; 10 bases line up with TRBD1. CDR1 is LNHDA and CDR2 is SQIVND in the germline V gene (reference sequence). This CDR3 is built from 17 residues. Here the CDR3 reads CASTRIRGTGDSQPHPW. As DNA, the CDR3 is TGTGCCAGTACTCGGATTCGTGGGACAGGGGACAGTCAGCCCCATCCTTGG. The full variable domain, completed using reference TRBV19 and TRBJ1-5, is DGGITQSPKYLFRKEGQNVTLSCEQNLNHDAMYWYRQDPGQGLRLIYYSQIVNDFQKGDIAEGYSVSREKKESFPLTVTSAQKNPTAFYLCASTRIRGTGDSQPHPWGDGTRLSIL.

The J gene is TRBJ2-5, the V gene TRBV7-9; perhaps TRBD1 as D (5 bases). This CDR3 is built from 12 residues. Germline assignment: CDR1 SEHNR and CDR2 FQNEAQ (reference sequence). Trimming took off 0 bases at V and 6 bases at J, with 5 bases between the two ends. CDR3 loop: CASSLAGQTQYF. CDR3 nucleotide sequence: TGTGCCAGCAGCTTAGCGGGGCAGACCCAGTACTTC.

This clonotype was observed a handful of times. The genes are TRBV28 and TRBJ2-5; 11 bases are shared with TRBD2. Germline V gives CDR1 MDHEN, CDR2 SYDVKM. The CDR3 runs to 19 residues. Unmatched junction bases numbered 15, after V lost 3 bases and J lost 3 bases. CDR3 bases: TGTGCCAGCAGTTTCCTCTCCTATAGCGGGAGGGCCCCCAAAGAGACCCAGTACTTC. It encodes CASSFLSYSGRAPKETQYF.

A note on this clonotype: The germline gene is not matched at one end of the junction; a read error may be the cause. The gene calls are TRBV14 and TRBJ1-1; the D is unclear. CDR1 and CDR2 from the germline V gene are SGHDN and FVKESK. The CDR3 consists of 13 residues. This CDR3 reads CASSQVLKTEAFF. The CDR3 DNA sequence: TGTGCCAGCAGCCAAGTTCTGAAAACTGAAGCTTTCTTT.

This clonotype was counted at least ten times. The CDR3 loop reads CASSSRTGGEFYGYTF. The CDR3 coding sequence is TGTGCCAGCAGCTCACGGACAGGGGGAGAATTCTATGGCTACACCTTC. V usage is TRBV7-2 and J usage is TRBJ1-2, with 10 bases lining up with TRBD1. The CDR3 is 16 residues long. With V trimmed by 4 bases and J by 4 bases, 9 bases remained unmatched. Germline CDR1 and CDR2: SGHTA and FQGNSA.

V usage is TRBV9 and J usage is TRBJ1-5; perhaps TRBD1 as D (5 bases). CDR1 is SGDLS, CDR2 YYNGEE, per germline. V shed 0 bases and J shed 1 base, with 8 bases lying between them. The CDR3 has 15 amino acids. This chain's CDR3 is CASSVDGGSNQPQHF. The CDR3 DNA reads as TGTGCCAGCAGCGTAGACGGGGGGAGCAATCAGCCCCAGCATTTT. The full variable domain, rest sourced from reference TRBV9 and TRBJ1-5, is DSGVTQTPKHLITATGQRVTLRCSPRSGDLSVYWYQQSLDQGLQFLIQYYNGEERAKGNILERFSAQQFPDLHSELNLSSLELGDSALYFCASSVDGGSNQPQHFGDGTRLSIL.

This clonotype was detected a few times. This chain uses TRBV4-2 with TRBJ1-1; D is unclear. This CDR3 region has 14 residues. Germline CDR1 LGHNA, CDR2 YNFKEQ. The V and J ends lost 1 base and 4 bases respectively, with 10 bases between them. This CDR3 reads CASSQGQEGTEAFF. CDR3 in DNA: TGTGCCAGCAGCCAAGGGCAGGAGGGCACTGAAGCTTTCTTT.

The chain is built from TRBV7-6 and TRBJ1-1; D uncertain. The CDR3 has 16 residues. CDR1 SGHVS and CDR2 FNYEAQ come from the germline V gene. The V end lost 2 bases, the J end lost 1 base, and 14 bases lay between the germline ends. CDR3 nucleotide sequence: TGTGCCAGCAGCTTATGGCGCTGGGAGGGGAACACTGAAGCTTTCTTT. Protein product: CASSLWRWEGNTEAFF.

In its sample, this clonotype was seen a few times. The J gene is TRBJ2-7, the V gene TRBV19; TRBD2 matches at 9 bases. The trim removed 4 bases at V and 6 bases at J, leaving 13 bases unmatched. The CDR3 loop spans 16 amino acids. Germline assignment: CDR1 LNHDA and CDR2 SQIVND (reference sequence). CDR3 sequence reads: CASSTRGGSGGSEQYF. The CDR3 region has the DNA TGTGCCAGTAGTACCCGTGGTGGTAGCGGGGGAAGCGAGCAGTACTTC. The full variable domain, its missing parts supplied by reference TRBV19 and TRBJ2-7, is DGGITQSPKYLFRKEGQNVTLSCEQNLNHDAMYWYRQDPGQGLRLIYYSQIVNDFQKGDIAEGYSVSREKKESFPLTVTSAQKNPTAFYLCASSTRGGSGGSEQYFGPGTRLTVT.

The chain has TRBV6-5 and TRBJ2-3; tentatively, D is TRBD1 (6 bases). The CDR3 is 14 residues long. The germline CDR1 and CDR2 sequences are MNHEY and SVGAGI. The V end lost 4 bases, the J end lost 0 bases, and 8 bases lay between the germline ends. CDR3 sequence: CASSSTGSTDTQYF. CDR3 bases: TGTGCCAGCAGTTCCACAGGGAGCACAGATACGCAGTATTTT.

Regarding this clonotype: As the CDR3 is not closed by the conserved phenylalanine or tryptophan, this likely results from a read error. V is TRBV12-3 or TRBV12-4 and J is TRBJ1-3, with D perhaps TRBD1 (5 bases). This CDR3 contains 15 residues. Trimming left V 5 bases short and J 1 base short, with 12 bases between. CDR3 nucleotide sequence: TGTGCCAGCAGTCCCTCGCAGGGATCTGGAAACACCATATATTTG. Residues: CASSPSQGSGNTIYL.

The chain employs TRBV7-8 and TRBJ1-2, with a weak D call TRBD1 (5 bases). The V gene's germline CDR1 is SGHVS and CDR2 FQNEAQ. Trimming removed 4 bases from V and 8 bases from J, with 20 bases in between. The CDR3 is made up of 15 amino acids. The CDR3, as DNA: TGTGCCAGCAGCTCAGGGACGTTTGCAACGTCGGGCTACACCTTC. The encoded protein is CASSSGTFATSGYTF.

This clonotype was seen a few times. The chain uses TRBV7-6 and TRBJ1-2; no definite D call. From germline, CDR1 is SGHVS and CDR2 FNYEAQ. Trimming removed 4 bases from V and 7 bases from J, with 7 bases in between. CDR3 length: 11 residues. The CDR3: CASSSHRGYTF. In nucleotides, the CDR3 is TGTGCCAGCAGCTCACACCGTGGCTACACCTTC.